This T cell receptor (beta chain) was documented in a study of T cell changes during pregnancy in multiple sclerosis. The method was immunoSEQ multiplex PCR; TCRdb's version includes in-frame clones alone and lacks a portion of them. The sample contains roughly 84,000 clones, just over 90% of which appear only once. The CDR3 is 14 residues long. V lost 6 bases and J lost 4; bases outside the gene matches: 8. Germline assignment: CDR1 MDHEN and CDR2 SYDVKM. The clonotype comes from a female donor in good health, enrolled as a control in a pregnancy study. The chain is built from TRBV28 and TRBJ2-7; 8 bases agree with TRBD1. The sequencing here drew on peripheral blood, taken in the third trimester of pregnancy. CDR3 protein: CASSPGQDIYEQYF. CDR3 nucleotides: TGTGCCAGCAGCCCGGGACAGGATATTTACGAGCAGTACTTC. Based on the CDR3 plus reference TRBV28 and TRBJ2-7, the full variable domain is DVKVTQSSRYLVKRTGEKVFLECVQDMDHENMFWYRQDPGLGLRLIYFSYDVKMKEKGDIPEGYSVSREKKERFSLILESASTNQTSMYLCASSPGQDIYEQYFGPGTRLTVT.